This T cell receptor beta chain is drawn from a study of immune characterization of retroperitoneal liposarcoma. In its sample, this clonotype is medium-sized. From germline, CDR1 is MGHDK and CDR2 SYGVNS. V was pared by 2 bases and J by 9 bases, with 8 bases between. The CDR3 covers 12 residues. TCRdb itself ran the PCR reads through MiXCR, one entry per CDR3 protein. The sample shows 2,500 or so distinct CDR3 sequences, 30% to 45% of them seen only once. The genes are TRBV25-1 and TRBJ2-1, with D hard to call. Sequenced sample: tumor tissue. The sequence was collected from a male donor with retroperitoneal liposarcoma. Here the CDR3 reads CASSEGRLEQFF. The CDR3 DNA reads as TGTGCCAGCAGTGAAGGTCGGCTTGAGCAGTTCTTC.